This T cell receptor beta chain is drawn from a study of blood T cell repertoires in COVID-19. Study as a whole: T cells, B-cell-depleted T cells, or PBMCs provided the cDNA or gDNA that served as material.

The CDR3 is made up of 16 amino acids. In germline, CDR1 is PRHDT, CDR2 FYEKMQ (reference sequence). V dropped 5 bases and J dropped 3 bases, with 17 bases sitting between them. Measured with immunoSEQ multiplex PCR; TCRdb has only the in-frame clones, and not every one. This sample has under 250,000 clones, with 65% to 90% found just once. The receptor comes from a woman aged 45-65 years with acute COVID-19. The sequenced sample was PBMCs or T cells enriched from blood (not recorded which). The rearrangement uses TRBV13 and TRBJ1-5; perhaps TRBD1 as D (5 bases). The CDR3 protein is CASSRRGDKDNQPQHF. Written as DNA, the CDR3 is TGTGCCAGCAGCCGCCGGGGGGATAAGGACAATCAGCCCCAGCATTTT. Full variable domain (outside the CDR3, taken from reference TRBV13 and TRBJ1-5): AAGVIQSPRHLIKEKRETATLKCYPIPRHDTVYWYQQGPGQDPQFLISFYEKMQSDKGSIPDRFSAQQFSDYHSELNMSSLELGDSALYFCASSRRGDKDNQPQHFGDGTRLSIL.